The rows below give T cell receptor beta chains drawn from one sample of a study of beta chain features in type 1 diabetes. Some clones are missing from TCRdb's copy, which holds only in-frame ones; the method was immunoSEQ multiplex PCR. This sample has hundreds of thousands of clones, with over 12% found just once. The specimen was naive CD4+ T cells from blood. These receptors all stem from a young man with type 1 diabetes. Each CDR3 is given with its conserved first and last residue. A D gene is named only where the DNA matches it firmly. Clone sizes are given selectively: once, few, many, or a class where the clone is expanded.

TRBV10-3	TRBJ2-5	-	TRBD1	CATRNSGTGETQYF	TGTGCCACCCGAAACTCCGGGACAGGGGAGACCCAGTACTTC
TRBV18	TRBJ2-4	many	-	CASSPTQGGAKNIQYF	TGTGCCAGCTCACCGACGCAGGGGGGAGCCAAAAACATTCAGTACTTC
TRBV7-9	TRBJ2-1	few	-	CASRESYNEQFF	TGTGCCAGTCGGGAGTCCTACAATGAGCAGTTCTTC
TRBV5-4	TRBJ1-6	few	TRBD1	CASSAPGQGPGGGSPLHF	TGTGCCAGCAGCGCTCCAGGACAGGGCCCCGGCGGGGGATCACCCCTCCACTTT
TRBV29-1	TRBJ2-1	-	-	CSVQPALVDEQFF	TGCAGCGTCCAACCGGCTCTAGTCGATGAGCAGTTCTTC
TRBV23-1	TRBJ1-5	many	-	CASSQSDWRNQPQHF	TGCGCCAGCAGTCAATCGGATTGGCGGAATCAGCCCCAGCATTTT
TRBV30	TRBJ2-5	-	TRBD1	CAWSDRGRETQYF	TGTGCCTGGAGTGACAGGGGGCGAGAGACCCAGTACTTC
TRBV11-3	TRBJ2-6	-	-	CASSPRGGANVLTF	TGTGCCAGCAGCCCCCGAGGTGGGGCCAACGTCCTGACTTTC
TRBV28	TRBJ1-2	once	-	CASSFWTDWAYGYTF	TGTGCCAGCAGTTTCTGGACGGATTGGGCCTATGGCTACACCTTC
TRBV18	TRBJ2-3	few	-	CASSPPTDTQYF	TGTGCCAGCTCACCACCCACAGATACGCAGTATTTT
TRBV7-7	TRBJ2-5	few	-	CASSRDGPQETQYF	TGTGCTAGCAGCCGAGATGGCCCTCAAGAGACCCAGTACTTC